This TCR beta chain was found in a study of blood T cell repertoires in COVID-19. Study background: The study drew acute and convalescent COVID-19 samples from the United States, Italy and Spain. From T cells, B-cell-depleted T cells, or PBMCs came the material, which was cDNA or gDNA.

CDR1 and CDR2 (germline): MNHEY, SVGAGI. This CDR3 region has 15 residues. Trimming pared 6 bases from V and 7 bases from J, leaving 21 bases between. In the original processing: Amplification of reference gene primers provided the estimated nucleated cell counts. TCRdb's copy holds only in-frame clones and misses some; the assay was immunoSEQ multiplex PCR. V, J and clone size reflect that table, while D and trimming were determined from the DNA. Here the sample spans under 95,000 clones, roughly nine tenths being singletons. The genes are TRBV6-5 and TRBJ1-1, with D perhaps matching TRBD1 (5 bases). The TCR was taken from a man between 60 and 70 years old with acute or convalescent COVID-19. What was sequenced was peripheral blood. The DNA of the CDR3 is TGTGCCAGCAGCCTATCCAGGGTTGAAATGGATGAAGCTTTCTTT. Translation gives CASSLSRVEMDEAFF.